This T cell receptor beta chain was retrieved from a study of blood T cell repertoires in COVID-19. The overall study: Italy, Spain and the United States were the sources of the convalescent and acute COVID-19 samples.

Sequencing was performed with immunoSEQ multiplex PCR; in TCRdb, only in-frame clones are kept and a portion is missing. The sample holds more than 90,000 clones, roughly 84% seen once. This CDR3 is built from 15 residues. Germline V gene lookup returns CDR1 LNHDA and CDR2 SQIVND (reference sequence). The V and J ends lost 7 bases and 4 bases, in that order; junction bases with no gene match: 8. The origin of this receptor is a human donor in a cohort sampled during active COVID-19. Sequencing was done on a sample of peripheral blood. V gene TRBV19 combines with J gene TRBJ2-1, with TRBD2 matching over 9 bases. CDR3 sequence: CASTRGGGGYNEQFF. Written as DNA, the CDR3 is TGTGCCAGTACCCGGGGCGGGGGGGGATACAATGAGCAGTTCTTC.